Listed below are T cell receptor beta chains from one sample, sequenced in a study of shared T cell receptors in the human thymus. Produced via immunoSEQ multiplex PCR; TCRdb's table is partial and in-frame only. The profile covers just under 550,000 clones, with roughly 74% appearing a single time and about 0.013% taken by the ten largest. The sample was also linked to a second study, of human thymus T cells.

Specimen: thymocytes. Every receptor here comes from a boy under three years old with a congenital heart defect. Each CDR3 is given with its conserved first and last residue. D genes are given only for firm matches. Only part of the rows carry a size: once, few, many, or a class if the clone is expanded.

d_gene,abundance,v_gene,j_gene,CDR3aa,CDR3nt
TRBD2,-,TRBV4-1,TRBJ2-7,CASSHAAGTSGRTYEQYF,TGCGCCAGCAGCCATGCCGCCGGGACTAGCGGGAGGACCTACGAGCAGTACTTC
-,-,TRBV5-6,TRBJ2-3,CASSLISHSDTQYF,TGTGCCAGCAGCTTAATTTCCCACAGCGATACGCAGTATTTT
TRBD1,-,TRBV5-1,TRBJ2-7,CASSRGQGISYEQYF,TGCGCCAGCAGCCGTGGACAGGGGATTTCCTACGAGCAGTACTTC
-,-,TRBV18,TRBJ1-5,CASSRKGHPDQPQHF,TGTGCCAGCTCACGGAAGGGGCACCCCGATCAGCCCCAGCATTTT
-,-,TRBV29-1,TRBJ2-1,CSAPVLSSYNEQFF,TGCAGCGCCCCCGTCCTTAGCTCCTACAATGAGCAGTTCTTC
TRBD2,once,TRBV10-1,TRBJ2-5,CASSLAETSDNQETQYF,TGCGCCAGCAGTCTAGCCGAGACTAGCGATAACCAAGAGACCCAGTACTTC
TRBD2,-,TRBV5-1,TRBJ2-1,CASSRPSSGSLFYEQFF,TGCGCCAGCAGCCGTCCCTCTAGCGGGAGTCTCTTTTATGAGCAGTTCTTC
TRBD2,-,TRBV5-1,TRBJ2-1,CASSLGLAGGNEQFF,TGCGCCAGCAGCTTGGGGCTAGCGGGAGGCAATGAGCAGTTCTTC
-,-,TRBV18,TRBJ1-2,CASSPTDRDYGYTF,TGTGCCAGCTCACCCACTGACAGAGACTATGGCTACACCTTC
TRBD1,-,TRBV5-3,TRBJ1-5,CARSPIDRANQPQHF,TGTGCCAGAAGCCCAATAGACAGGGCCAATCAGCCCCAGCATTTT
-,-,TRBV19,TRBJ1-5,CASAPGRHSNQPQHF,TGTGCCAGCGCTCCAGGGCGCCATAGCAATCAGCCCCAGCATTTT
TRBD2,-,TRBV4-3,TRBJ2-2,CASSQDGRGLAANTGELFF,TGCGCCAGCAGCCAAGATGGGAGAGGACTAGCGGCTAACACCGGGGAGCTGTTTTTT
TRBD1,-,TRBV6-6,TRBJ1-1,CASRTEDRDDTEAFF,TGTGCCAGCCGTACGGAGGACAGGGATGACACTGAAGCTTTCTTT
TRBD1,-,TRBV4-3,TRBJ2-7,CASSQRWDRGSRFPYEQYF,TGCGCCAGCAGCCAAAGATGGGACAGGGGGTCTCGATTCCCCTACGAGCAGTACTTC
TRBD1,-,TRBV2,TRBJ2-3,CASKTGVEVTDTQYF,TGTGCCAGTAAGACAGGGGTCGAGGTCACAGATACGCAGTATTTT
-,-,TRBV7-3,TRBJ1-1,CASSSTRNTEAFF,TGTGCCAGCAGCTCCACACGGAACACTGAAGCTTTCTTT
TRBD1,-,TRBV5-1,TRBJ2-2,CASSLESSGTGGSSGELFF,TGCGCCAGCAGCTTGGAGTCAAGTGGGACAGGGGGTTCGTCGGGGGAGCTGTTTTTT
-,once,TRBV19,TRBJ1-1,CASSILANTEAFF,TGTGCCAGTAGTATATTGGCGAACACTGAAGCTTTCTTT
-,-,TRBV4-3,TRBJ2-7,CASSQDRSHYSYEQYF,TGCGCCAGTAGCCAAGATCGGTCCCACTACTCCTACGAGCAGTACTTC
TRBD1,-,TRBV5-8,TRBJ1-5,CASSLGKGAERPQHF,TGTGCCAGCAGCTTGGGCAAGGGGGCGGAGAGGCCCCAGCATTTT
-,-,TRBV9,TRBJ1-1,CASSVGVPNTEAFF,TGTGCCAGCAGCGTAGGCGTACCGAACACTGAAGCTTTCTTT
-,-,TRBV14,TRBJ1-1,CASSQGIRGWGTEAFF,TGTGCCAGCAGCCAGGGGATTCGGGGTTGGGGCACTGAAGCTTTCTTT
TRBD1,-,TRBV27,TRBJ2-7,CASSLVGGQGSSYEQYF,TGTGCCAGCAGTTTAGTCGGGGGACAGGGTAGCTCCTACGAGCAGTACTTC
-,-,TRBV6-1,TRBJ1-5,CASSLDYSNQPQHF,TGTGCCAGCAGCCTCGACTATAGCAATCAGCCCCAGCATTTT
TRBD2,-,TRBV28,TRBJ2-7,CASSLSSGSVSYEQYF,TGTGCCAGCAGTTTATCTAGCGGGAGTGTCTCCTACGAGCAGTACTTC
-,-,TRBV5-8,TRBJ2-7,CASSFGGSYEQYF,TGTGCCAGCAGCTTTGGCGGATCCTACGAGCAGTACTTC
-,once,TRBV4-3,TRBJ2-7,CASSQEIRRARGAYEQYF,TGCGCCAGCAGCCAAGAGATTAGGAGGGCCCGGGGGGCTTACGAGCAGTACTTC
-,few,TRBV19,TRBJ2-4,CASSKARGFSHIQYF,TGTGCCAGTAGTAAGGCCAGGGGCTTTTCCCACATTCAGTACTTC
TRBD2,-,TRBV5-1,TRBJ2-5,CASSLVGGLAGETQYF,TGCGCCAGCAGCTTGGTGGGGGGACTAGCGGGAGAGACCCAGTACTTC
TRBD2,-,TRBV9,TRBJ2-3,CASSGGLAPRTDTQYF,TGTGCCAGCAGCGGAGGACTAGCGCCTCGCACAGATACGCAGTATTTT
-,-,TRBV28,TRBJ2-7,CASSLLGRAYEQYF,TGTGCCAGCAGTTTGTTGGGCAGAGCCTACGAGCAGTACTTC
-,-,TRBV5-5,TRBJ2-6,CASNKGVGANVLTF,TGTGCCAGCAATAAGGGGGTTGGGGCCAACGTCCTGACTTTC
TRBD1,-,TRBV14,TRBJ2-1,CASSHRQGATNEQFF,TGTGCCAGCAGCCATAGACAGGGCGCAACCAATGAGCAGTTCTTC
TRBD1,-,TRBV2,TRBJ1-2,CASNSGERDRADYGYTF,TGTGCCAGCAATAGTGGTGAACGGGACAGGGCGGACTATGGCTACACCTTC
TRBD1,once,TRBV7-6,TRBJ2-3,CASSSRNSRGLGSDTQYF,TGTGCCAGCAGCTCCCGAAATTCCAGGGGGCTAGGATCAGATACGCAGTATTTT
TRBD1,once,TRBV7-4,TRBJ2-1,CASSLGHRYRGHEDNEQFF,TGTGCCAGCAGCTTAGGACACCGGTACAGGGGGCATGAAGACAATGAGCAGTTCTTC
-,-,TRBV4-3,TRBJ2-1,CASSQDRPRGQFF,TGCGCCAGCAGCCAAGACCGCCCCAGGGGGCAGTTCTTC
TRBD2,-,TRBV5-6,TRBJ2-1,CASSSLAGGLNEQFF,TGTGCCAGCAGCTCACTAGCGGGAGGTCTCAATGAGCAGTTCTTC
-,-,TRBV27,TRBJ2-3,CASSSTGHLMDTQYF,TGTGCCAGCAGTTCGACAGGCCATTTAATGGATACGCAGTATTTT
TRBD2,-,TRBV7-2,TRBJ2-7,CASSLRPGTSGRGVYEQYF,TGTGCCAGCAGCTTAAGGCCTGGGACTAGCGGGAGAGGCGTCTACGAGCAGTACTTC
TRBD2,-,TRBV4-3,TRBJ2-5,CASSQGGTRRRSRETQYF,TGCGCCAGCAGCCAAGGTGGGACTAGAAGGCGATCGAGGGAGACCCAGTACTTC
TRBD2,-,TRBV7-2,TRBJ2-4,CASSWGLAGRVNIQYF,TGTGCCAGCAGCTGGGGACTAGCGGGAAGGGTAAACATTCAGTACTTC
TRBD2,-,TRBV29-1,TRBJ2-2,CSVFGGVDTGELFF,TGCAGCGTTTTCGGGGGGGTGGACACCGGGGAGCTGTTTTTT
-,-,TRBV7-2,TRBJ2-2,CASSSQEREDGTGELFF,TGTGCCAGCAGCTCCCAAGAGAGGGAAGACGGCACCGGGGAGCTGTTTTTT
TRBD2,once,TRBV5-1,TRBJ2-3,CASSLPGLAGRLSSTDTQYF,TGCGCCAGCAGCTTACCGGGACTAGCGGGACGACTTTCTAGCACAGATACGCAGTATTTT
-,-,TRBV6-5,TRBJ2-5,CASGGEDQETQYF,TGTGCCAGCGGAGGGGAGGATCAAGAGACCCAGTACTTC
TRBD2,-,TRBV4-1,TRBJ2-7,CASSHAWTRFGEQYF,TGCGCCAGCAGCCACGCTTGGACTAGATTTGGCGAGCAGTACTTC
-,-,TRBV18,TRBJ2-2,CASSPRRGEGTGELFF,TGTGCCAGCTCACCAAGGAGGGGCGAAGGCACCGGGGAGCTGTTTTTT
-,-,TRBV5-6,TRBJ2-5,CASGQREAPSKTQYF,TGTGCCAGCGGACAACGAGAAGCACCCTCAAAGACCCAGTACTTC
-,-,TRBV6-6,TRBJ1-1,CATLGINTEAFF,TGTGCCACTCTCGGGATCAACACTGAAGCTTTCTTT
-,once,TRBV6-1,TRBJ1-5,CASSEGKRRYGQPQHF,TGTGCCAGCAGTGAAGGGAAGAGGCGGTATGGCCAGCCCCAGCATTTT
-,-,TRBV5-6,TRBJ2-7,CASSLSRGTDEQYF,TGTGCCAGCAGCTTGTCCAGGGGTACCGACGAGCAGTACTTC
-,-,TRBV4-1,TRBJ1-5,CASTNRQGSNQPQHF,TGCGCCAGCACCAACCGCCAGGGAAGCAATCAGCCCCAGCATTTT
TRBD1,once,TRBV5-6,TRBJ1-1,CASSWGTGGNTEAFF,TGTGCCAGCAGCTGGGGGACAGGAGGGAACACTGAAGCTTTCTTT